Listed below are T cell receptor beta chains from one sample, sequenced in a study of identical twins. TCRdb reprocessed the 5' RACE reads with MiXCR, giving one entry per CDR3 protein. The data show roughly 1,500,000 distinct CDR3 sequences, 25% to 35% seen once. The sample taken for sequencing was cord blood. The receptors derive from a newborn girl in good health. Each CDR3 is given with its conserved first and last residue. D genes are given only for firm matches. For some rows the clone size is stated as once, few or many, or as a class when expanded; others skip it.

abundance,v_gene,d_gene,j_gene,CDR3aa,CDR3nt
-,TRBV3-1,-,TRBJ1-6,CASSQGRVTNSPLHF,TGTGCCAGCAGCCAAGGCAGGGTAACTAATTCACCCCTCCACTTT
few,TRBV12-3/TRBV12-4,-,TRBJ1-5,CASSLDASFGQPQHF,TGTGCCAGCAGTTTAGACGCGAGTTTCGGTCAGCCCCAGCATTTT
many,TRBV20-1,-,TRBJ2-7,CSARASPFSYEQYF,TGCAGTGCTAGGGCCTCTCCATTCTCCTACGAGCAGTACTTC
-,TRBV20-1,TRBD1,TRBJ1-5,CSARDPTGDQPQHF,TGCAGTGCTAGAGACCCGACAGGGGATCAGCCCCAGCATTTT
few,TRBV25-1,-,TRBJ2-3,CASSELEGGLGDTQYF,TGTGCCAGCAGTGAATTGGAGGGGGGACTCGGTGATACGCAGTATTTT
-,TRBV6-6,-,TRBJ1-4,CASSPDPRGEKLFF,TGTGCCAGCAGCCCTGACCCTAGGGGAGAAAAACTGTTTTTT
few,TRBV5-1,TRBD1,TRBJ1-1,CASSIGTGGATEAFF,TGCGCCAGCAGCATTGGGACAGGGGGCGCGACTGAAGCTTTCTTT
few,TRBV3-1,-,TRBJ2-5,CASSPWTAQETQYF,TGTGCCAGCAGCCCGTGGACTGCACAAGAGACCCAGTACTTC
many,TRBV29-1,TRBD2,TRBJ2-1,CSAASGAGLYNEQFF,TGCAGCGCCGCTAGCGGGGCAGGTTTATACAATGAGCAGTTCTTC
few,TRBV3-1,-,TRBJ1-5,CASSQEGGYSNQPQHF,TGTGCCAGCAGCCAAGAGGGAGGCTATAGCAATCAGCCCCAGCATTTT
-,TRBV30,-,TRBJ2-5,CAWSVQETQYF,TGTGCCTGGAGTGTACAAGAGACCCAGTACTTC
-,TRBV7-2,-,TRBJ1-2,CASSSDGGTANYGYTF,TGTGCCAGCAGCTCGGACGGGGGTACGGCTAACTATGGCTACACCTTC
-,TRBV6-6,TRBD2,TRBJ2-1,CASTGGFSYNEQFF,TGTGCCAGCACGGGAGGTTTCTCCTACAATGAGCAGTTCTTC
-,TRBV7-2,-,TRBJ2-7,CASSLLGRYNEQYF,TGTGCCAGCAGCTTACTTGGCCGCTACAATGAGCAGTACTTC
-,TRBV5-1,-,TRBJ2-5,CASRLVFQETQYF,TGCGCCAGCAGGTTGGTTTTCCAAGAGACCCAGTACTTC
few,TRBV29-1,-,TRBJ1-1,CSVDPTLNTEAFF,TGCAGCGTTGATCCAACCCTGAACACTGAAGCTTTCTTT
-,TRBV20-1,-,TRBJ1-5,CSAHPGTLGPKGNRPQHF,TGCAGTGCCCATCCCGGGACATTGGGCCCAAAGGGCAATCGGCCCCAGCATTTT
many,TRBV12-3/TRBV12-4,TRBD1,TRBJ2-7,CASRADREHSYEQYF,TGTGCCAGCCGGGCGGACAGGGAACATTCCTACGAGCAGTACTTC
many,TRBV10-3,TRBD2,TRBJ2-3,CAISAPRDYTDTQYF,TGTGCCATCAGTGCCCCCAGGGACTACACAGATACGCAGTATTTT
few,TRBV27,-,TRBJ2-1,CASSSPRRNNEQFF,TGTGCCAGCAGTTCACCCCGGCGGAACAATGAGCAGTTCTTC
-,TRBV5-1,TRBD1,TRBJ1-2,CASSPGQGPFYGYTF,TGCGCCAGCAGCCCCGGACAGGGTCCCTTCTATGGCTACACCTTC
few,TRBV20-1,TRBD2,TRBJ2-7,CSARKAGGLYEQYF,TGCAGTGCTAGAAAAGCGGGGGGGCTCTACGAGCAGTACTTC
-,TRBV7-2,-,TRBJ2-3,CASSLAPERTQYF,TGTGCCAGCAGCTTAGCCCCAGAGCGTACGCAGTATTTT
few,TRBV5-6,-,TRBJ2-7,CASTLTGPYEQYF,TGTGCCAGCACCCTGACAGGACCCTACGAGCAGTACTTC
-,TRBV20-1,-,TRBJ2-7,CSARGDSSSYNEQYF,TGCAGTGCTAGAGGCGACAGCAGCTCCTACAATGAGCAGTACTTC